This T cell receptor beta chain was sequenced for a study of T cell repertoires in cytomegalovirus infection (dated by TCRdb to about 2019). With respect to the entire study: Recently identified HLA-C-restricted CMV epitopes, whose presentation resists viral immunomodulation, were targeted by peptide stimulations together with well-studied HLA-B-restricted epitopes. Donor HLA type was relevant to the analysis, because carriage of CMV infection together with the matching HLA type was indicated by public TCR beta signatures. What the authors observed across the whole study: In the ex vivo response, HLA-C-restricted CMV-specific TCR beta clonotypes were dominant, and in two of eight donors the single most frequent clonotype came from this HLA-C-restricted group. Carriers of CMV infection plus the relevant HLA type were discriminated by the cumulative frequency of public TCR beta family members in the study cohort and in an independent roughly 400-donor cohort.

There are a few counts of this clonotype. Its antigen target is currently unknown. The record has no base qualities; no much larger clone is one base away. The treatment or condition label, read with the paper, signifies: in vitro stimulation with specific CMV peptide epitopes to enrich CMV-specific T cells. The sample was run on an Illumina HiSeq 1500. TCRdb handled the public reads itself, with Q25 trimming in fastp and clone calling in MiXCR, and kept productive beta chains. All rows with the same CDR3 protein become a single entry with the most common DNA and genes. The sample table contains fewer than 1,000,000 distinct CDR3 sequences; only one count was recorded for approximately 31% of them. In total, the top ten clones hold 13% of the sample. Based on the germline V gene, the CDR1 and CDR2 sequences are ENHRY and SYGVKD. Trimmed from V: 3 bases; trimmed from J: 9 bases; junction bases lacking a gene match: 9. The CDR3 sequence holds 15 residues, the cysteine and phenylalanine included. Just the 45-base CDR3 DNA is kept, in frame starting at base 1.

The source material was cultured CD8+ T cells from PBMCs, sampled from culture after CMV antigen stimulation. The chain is assembled from TRBV10-3 and TRBJ1-5; the junction holds 9 bases that match TRBD1. The TCR sequence derives from a human donor in good health (CMV status not recorded). Some clones in this sample may be carry-over from other donors' samples. The DNA sequence is as follows: TGTGCCATCAGTGAATCACAGGGGGCCCTGGGGCCCCAGCATTTT. Translated, this gives CAISESQGALGPQHF.